The clone carrying this T cell receptor beta chain was seen a few times. Antigen specificity is unknown. This sample was included in a study of cytomegalovirus exposure and HLA in healthy donors. Study-level results: Researchers had no immune exposure information except CMV serostatus available. Association of 15,000 to 20,000 TCR beta sequences with HLA alleles was found at 0.05 false discovery rate in a later analysis. A reported reduction in N-insertions relative to the roughly 700-donor mean was seen in an Asian-associated ancestry cluster in a later analysis.

Healthy people donating bone marrow made up the donors. The PCR contained 60 Vbeta and 13 Jbeta primers. Here immunoSEQ multiplex PCR was the method, and the copy in TCRdb shows in-frame clones only, minus some. The sample gives tens of thousands of clones, just over 75% of which show up once; roughly 3% is in the top ten. The CDR3 is made up of 15 amino acids. Germline V gene data show CDR1 as SGHTA and CDR2 as FQGNSA. The junction had 10 bases not matched to a gene; V was cut back by 5 bases and J by 4 bases. This chain connects TRBV7-2 to TRBJ2-7; 8 positions match TRBD1. Sequencing input: PBMCs. This clonotype originated in a man aged 50-60 years in good health and CMV-seropositive. CDR3 in amino acids: CASSDPGQAIYEQYF. As DNA, the CDR3 is TGTGCCAGCAGCGATCCGGGACAGGCCATTTACGAGCAGTACTTC.